The 31 T cell receptor beta chains below all came from one sample that was sequenced in a study of shared clonotypes between healthy human individuals. Libraries were prepared by immunoSEQ multiplex PCR; TCRdb keeps only in-frame clonotypes and omits some of them. Here the sample spans 550,000 to 750,000 clones, roughly 95% being singletons. Naivety among CD8 cells was defined by CD45RO negativity and positive CCR7 selection, thereby excluding terminally differentiated effector memory CD45RA+ cells. The source material was naive CD8+ T cells sorted from blood. These TCRs come from a young woman in good health.

This clone is a singleton in its sample. The sample has other DNA sequences that encode this CDR3 too. V is TRBV9 and J is TRBJ2-7; possible D gene TRBD2, 5 bases. This CDR3 comprises 14 residues. V was trimmed by 0 bases and J by 2 bases, leaving 9 bases between them. The germline CDR1 and CDR2 sequences are SGDLS and YYNGEE. In nucleotides, the CDR3 is TGTGCCAGCAGCGTAGCCAGCGGTCCCTACGAGCAGTACTTC. As protein: CASSVASGPYEQYF.

CDR3 protein: CASSLDVTAYEQYF. Here the CDR3 DNA reads TGCGCCAGCAGCTTGGATGTGACAGCCTACGAGCAGTACTTC. The V and J genes are TRBV5-1 and TRBJ2-7; possible D gene TRBD1, 5 bases. Per the germline V gene, CDR1 is SGHRS and CDR2 is YFSETQ. V lost 0 bases and J 2 bases, leaving 9 bases between the germline ends. This CDR3 spans 14 amino acids.

The chain is built from TRBV10-3 and TRBJ2-3; 15 nucleotides line up with TRBD2. Germline V gene data show CDR1 as ENHRY and CDR2 as SYGVKD. The CDR3 runs to 16 residues. V lost 6 bases and J lost 3; bases outside the gene matches: 4. The CDR3 sequence is CAISDGLAGGTDTQYF. The CDR3, as DNA: TGTGCCATCAGCGACGGACTAGCGGGAGGGACAGATACGCAGTATTTT.

V usage is TRBV12-1 and J usage is TRBJ2-2; the table's D call, TRBD2, was not checked against the DNA. TRBV12-1 represents a pseudogene. This CDR3 comprises 16 residues. CDR3 sequence reads: CASTPRTSGRAGELFF. CDR3 nucleotide sequence: TGTGCCAGCACCCCTAGGACTAGCGGGAGGGCCGGGGAGCTGTTTTTT.

The chain is built from TRBV5-4 and TRBJ2-1, with D tentatively TRBD1 (6 bases). Between the trimmed V and J ends, which lost 4 bases and 8 bases, there was a span of 19 bases. Germline CDR1 SGHNT, CDR2 YYREEE (reference sequence). The CDR3 has 15 residues. CDR3 sequence reads: CASSARGSPTDEQFF. CDR3 nucleotide sequence: TGTGCCAGCAGCGCCAGGGGTTCCCCTACGGATGAGCAGTTCTTC.

The chain links TRBV6-1 to TRBJ2-2, with 11 nucleotides matching TRBD2. The CDR3 totals 18 residues. J lost 3 bases, V lost 1 base, and 7 bases had no gene match. Germline CDR1 MNHNS, CDR2 SASEGT. The chain's CDR3 is CASSEELTSGVYTGELFF. The CDR3 DNA reads as TGTGCCAGCAGTGAAGAATTGACTAGCGGGGTGTACACCGGGGAGCTGTTTTTT.

This rearrangement joins TRBV6-7 to TRBJ1-3; the D gene is possibly TRBD1 (5 bases). TRBV6-7 is identified as an open reading frame with a role that is uncertain. The CDR3 extends over 17 amino acids. Trimming shortened V by 1 base and J by 2 bases, and 15 bases separated the two germline ends. The CDR3 bases are TGTGCCAGCAGTTACTTGAACCCGCGAGGGGCTGGAAACACCATATATTTT. It yields the protein CASSYLNPRGAGNTIYF.

Written as DNA, the CDR3 is TGTGCCAGCAGTACTAGCGGGAGGACAGATACGCAGTATTTT. As protein: CASSTSGRTDTQYF. The J gene is TRBJ2-3, the V gene TRBV2; 12 positions agree with TRBD2. The CDR3 runs 14 residues. V trimming: 5 bases; J trimming: 3 bases; junction bases outside the gene matches: 0. The germline V gene has CDR1 SNHLY and CDR2 FYNNEI.

This clone was counted a single time. At the DNA level, this CDR3 is encoded by other sequences in the same sample as well. This chain uses TRBV27 with TRBJ2-1; D possibly corresponds to TRBD2 (6 bases). The CDR3 totals 14 residues. Germline CDR1 is MNHEY and CDR2 is SMNVEV (reference sequence). V was cut by 2 bases and J by 4 bases, with 9 bases left in between. CDR3 DNA: TGTGCCAGCAGTTTAACGGGAGCTTACAATGAGCAGTTCTTC. Protein product: CASSLTGAYNEQFF.

In regard to this clone: Other DNA sequences from this sample encode an identical CDR3 as well. This chain links TRBV4-1 with TRBJ2-5; 11 nucleotides agree with TRBD2. The J call is doubtful: the DNA matches TRBJ2-7 better. This CDR3 has 15 residues. Germline V lookup: CDR1 MGHRA, CDR2 YSYEKL. CDR3 DNA: TGCGCCAGCAGCCAAGGTCTAGCGGGAGGATACGAGCAGTACTTC. Its translation is CASSQGLAGGYEQYF.

This chain joins TRBV9 and TRBJ2-2; D remains unclear. The CDR3 has 13 residues. V lost 0 bases to trimming and J lost 13 bases, with 13 bases between them. CDR1 is SGDLS, CDR2 YYNGEE, per germline. CDR3 DNA sequence: TGTGCCAGCAGCGTAGGGTTTCAGTCCCCGCTGTTTTTT. As protein: CASSVGFQSPLFF.

The V and J genes are TRBV4-1 and TRBJ2-7, with D uncertain. V lost 2 bases to trimming and J lost 0 bases, with 8 bases between them. The CDR3 runs to 14 residues. Germline V lookup: CDR1 MGHRA, CDR2 YSYEKL. The CDR3 DNA follows: TGCGCCAGCAGCCAACGGATGAGCTCCTACGAGCAGTACTTC. Encoded protein: CASSQRMSSYEQYF.

In regard to this clone: A much larger clone sits a single nucleotide away, making a read error possible. This sample also contains other DNA sequences that code for the same CDR3. CDR3: CASSLGTEAFF. As DNA, the CDR3 is TGTGCCAGCAGCCTGGGGACTGAAGCTTTCTTT. This chain joins TRBV7-2 and TRBJ1-1; D is unresolved. Deletions cut 5 bases from V and 5 bases from J, with 6 bases between. The germline V gene has CDR1 SGHTA and CDR2 FQGNSA. CDR3 size: 11 residues.

The V call is TRBV5-4, the J call TRBJ1-1, with D perhaps TRBD1 (6 bases). The CDR3 runs 14 residues. Germline values: CDR1 SGHNT, CDR2 YYREEE (reference sequence). V lost 4 bases, J lost 3 bases, and 13 bases lay in between. In nucleotides, the CDR3 is TGTGCCAGCAGCCACAACAGGGCAGACACTGAAGCTTTCTTT. Amino acids: CASSHNRADTEAFF.

The rearrangement joins TRBV11-2 to TRBJ2-1, with D uncertain. Trimming left V 7 bases short and J 6 bases short, with 19 bases between. The CDR3 spans 15 residues. Germline assignment: CDR1 SGHAT and CDR2 FQNNGV. The CDR3 is CASNSEWEQPNEQFF. As DNA, the CDR3 is TGTGCCAGCAACTCGGAGTGGGAACAACCCAATGAGCAGTTCTTC.

J is TRBJ2-1 and V is TRBV27, with D perhaps matching TRBD1 (5 bases). Trimming took off 6 bases at V and 2 bases at J, with 14 bases between the two ends. The CDR3 runs 15 residues. Germline V gene data show CDR1 as MNHEY and CDR2 as SMNVEV (reference sequence). The DNA of the CDR3 is TGTGCCAGCAGCCCTGGGGCCGGAGCCTACAATGAGCAGTTCTTC. It translates to CASSPGAGAYNEQFF.

The genes are TRBV13 and TRBJ2-5; unclear D gene. CDR3 length: 13 amino acids. Germline V gene data show CDR1 as PRHDT and CDR2 as FYEKMQ (reference sequence). Trimming pared 1 base from V and 7 bases from J, leaving 10 bases between. CDR3 DNA sequence: TGTGCCAGCAGCTTAGAACTACTTGGGACCCAGTACTTC. Its translation is CASSLELLGTQYF. Based on the CDR3 plus reference TRBV13 and TRBJ2-5, the full variable domain is AAGVIQSPRHLIKEKRETATLKCYPIPRHDTVYWYQQGPGQDPQFLISFYEKMQSDKGSIPDRFSAQQFSDYHSELNMSSLELGDSALYFCASSLELLGTQYFGPGTRLLVL.

With regard to this clone: This same CDR3 is encoded by further DNA sequences in the sample. V gene TRBV27 combines with J gene TRBJ2-1, with 9 bases lining up with TRBD2. Germline loops: CDR1 MNHEY, CDR2 SMNVEV (reference sequence). V lost 0 bases, J lost 0 bases, and 0 bases stayed unmatched. There are 16 residues in the CDR3. The CDR3 sequence is CASSLSSGSSYNEQFF. For the CDR3, the DNA is TGTGCCAGCAGTTTATCTAGCGGGAGCTCCTACAATGAGCAGTTCTTC.

V is TRBV7-9 and J is TRBJ2-2; D ambiguous. Trimming took 3 bases from V and 6 from J, leaving 5 bases between them. Per the germline V gene, CDR1 is SEHNR and CDR2 is FQNEAQ (reference sequence). The CDR3 sequence is 12 residues long. CDR3 in amino acids: CASSFLAGELFF. CDR3 bases: TGTGCCAGCAGCTTCCTGGCCGGGGAGCTGTTTTTT.

This chain joins TRBV7-6 and TRBJ2-7; D is unclear. Germline V gene lookup returns CDR1 SGHVS and CDR2 FNYEAQ. The CDR3 extends over 13 amino acids. V was shortened by 5 bases and J by 0 bases, with 8 bases between the two germline ends. The CDR3 sequence: CASSTGYSYEQYF. The CDR3 DNA follows: TGTGCCAGCAGCACGGGTTACTCCTACGAGCAGTACTTC.

The V and J genes are TRBV30 and TRBJ2-1, with TRBD2 matching 13 bases. Per germline, CDR1 GTSNPN and CDR2 SVGIG (reference sequence). The CDR3 length is 16 residues. V shed 0 bases and J 3 bases; nucleotides not matched to a gene: 2. CDR3 nucleotide sequence: TGTGCCTGGAGTGTGGGACTAGCGGGACACTACAATGAGCAGTTCTTC. It yields the protein CAWSVGLAGHYNEQFF.

Concerning this clone itself: The sample carries other DNA sequences with the same CDR3. This chain links TRBV7-9 with TRBJ2-1; 7 bases align to TRBD2. The junction had 4 bases not matched to a gene; V was cut back by 0 bases and J by 2 bases. The CDR3 is 16 residues long. Germline CDR1 and CDR2: SEHNR and FQNEAQ (reference sequence). CDR3 protein: CASSLAGLAAYNEQFF. CDR3 nucleotides: TGTGCCAGCAGCTTAGCGGGTCTAGCGGCCTACAATGAGCAGTTCTTC.

The rearrangement links TRBV9 to TRBJ1-1; no definite D call. Germline V gene sequence: CDR1 SGDLS, CDR2 YYNGEE. This CDR3 is 15 amino acids long. V lost 3 bases, J lost 2 bases, and 14 bases lay in between. CDR3 region: CASSDPSNPNTEAFF. DNA of the CDR3: TGTGCCAGCAGCGACCCCTCGAACCCTAACACTGAAGCTTTCTTT.

The J gene is TRBJ2-1, the V gene TRBV7-3; TRBD2 might be the D (6 bases). Trimming pared 5 bases from V and 5 bases from J, leaving 19 bases between. Germline V gene sequence: CDR1 SGHTA, CDR2 FQGTGA. The CDR3 runs 16 residues. The CDR3 bases are TGTGCCAGCAGCCTCGGGGAGGCCCGACTTAACAATGAGCAGTTCTTC. It encodes CASSLGEARLNNEQFF.

This chain joins TRBV2 and TRBJ2-7; 11 bases align to TRBD1. The CDR3 length is 14 residues. The ends lost 4 bases at V and 6 bases at J; junction bases unmatched: 5. Germline V gene data show CDR1 as SNHLY and CDR2 as FYNNEI. The CDR3 DNA reads as TGTGCCAGCAGTGTTTGGGACAGGGGGGGCGAGCAGTACTTC. This sequence encodes CASSVWDRGGEQYF.

V gene TRBV7-7 combines with J gene TRBJ2-1; no firm D call. CDR3 size: 17 residues. The V gene's germline CDR1 is SSHAT and CDR2 FNYEAQ (reference sequence). V was clipped by 1 base and J by 1 base, with 14 bases between them. As DNA, the CDR3 is TGTGCCAGCAGCTTAGGAACTAACGACGGGTCCTACAATGAGCAGTTCTTC. Translated, it gives CASSLGTNDGSYNEQFF.

The chain's CDR3 is CATSEGSRDYGYTF. Here the CDR3 DNA reads TGTGCCACCAGCGAAGGGTCAAGGGACTATGGCTACACCTTC. The chain employs TRBV15 and TRBJ1-2; D is unclear. This CDR3 is 14 amino acids long. Germline CDR1 reads LNHNV; CDR2 reads YYDKDF (reference sequence). Trimming shortened V by 5 bases and J by 3 bases, and 13 bases separated the two germline ends.

The chain is built from TRBV7-9 and TRBJ2-6, with TRBD1 matching over 7 bases. The CDR3 is 17 amino acids. Looked up from germline, CDR1 is SEHNR and CDR2 is FQNEAQ (reference sequence). Unmatched junction bases numbered 6, after V lost 4 bases and J lost 0 bases. CDR3 protein: CASSSDRLSSGANVLTF. As DNA, the CDR3 is TGTGCCAGCAGCTCGGACAGGTTGAGCTCTGGGGCCAACGTCCTGACTTTC. Complete variable domain (other parts from reference TRBV7-9 and TRBJ2-6): DTGVSQNPRHKITKRGQNVTFRCDPISEHNRLYWYRQTLGQGPEFLTYFQNEAQLEKSRLLSDRFSAERPKGSFSTLEIQRTEQGDSAMYLCASSSDRLSSGANVLTFGAGSRLTVL.

The rearrangement links TRBV5-1 to TRBJ2-7, with TRBD2 identical over 9 bases. Germline-derived CDR1 and CDR2 are SGHRS and YFSETQ. The CDR3 loop spans 15 amino acids. V lost 3 bases to trimming and J lost 4 bases; unmatched junction nucleotides: 8. CDR3 bases: TGCGCCAGCAGCTACACCGGGACTAGCATTTACGAGCAGTACTTC. Protein product: CASSYTGTSIYEQYF.

V and J are TRBV7-8 and TRBJ2-5; 7 bases are a match to TRBD2. CDR1 is SGHVS and CDR2 is FQNEAQ in the germline V gene. This CDR3 has 15 residues. Unmatched junction bases numbered 16, after V lost 1 base and J lost 14 bases. The CDR3 sequence is CASSLVGGYGRKIYF. CDR3 in DNA: TGTGCCAGCAGCTTAGTCGGGGGGTACGGGCGCAAGATCTACTTC. Full variable domain (outside the CDR3, taken from reference TRBV7-8 and TRBJ2-5): GAGVSQSPRYKVAKRGQDVALRCDPISGHVSLFWYQQALGQGPEFLTYFQNEAQLDKSGLPSDRFFAERPEGSVSTLKIQRTQQEDSAVYLCASSLVGGYGRKIYFGPGTRLLVL.

The chain combines TRBV5-6 with TRBJ2-7; 7 bases align to TRBD1. Germline V CDR1 and CDR2: SGHDT, YYEEEE. This CDR3 has 14 residues. V lost 0 bases and J lost 5; bases outside the gene matches: 5. The CDR3 spells CASSLAIGGHEQYF. The CDR3 nucleotides are TGTGCCAGCAGCTTGGCGATAGGGGGCCACGAGCAGTACTTC.